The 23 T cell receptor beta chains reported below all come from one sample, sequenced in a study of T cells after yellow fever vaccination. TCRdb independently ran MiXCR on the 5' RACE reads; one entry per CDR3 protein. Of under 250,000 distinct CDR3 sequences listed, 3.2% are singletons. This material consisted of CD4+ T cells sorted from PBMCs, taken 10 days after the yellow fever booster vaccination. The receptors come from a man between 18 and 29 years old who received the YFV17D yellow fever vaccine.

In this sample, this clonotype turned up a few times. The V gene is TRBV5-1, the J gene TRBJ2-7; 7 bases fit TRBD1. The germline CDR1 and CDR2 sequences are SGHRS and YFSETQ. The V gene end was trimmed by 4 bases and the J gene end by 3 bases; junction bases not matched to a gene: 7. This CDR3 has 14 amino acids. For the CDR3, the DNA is TGCGCCAGCAGCAACAGGGGTGCAAACTACGAGCAGTACTTC. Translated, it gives CASSNRGANYEQYF.

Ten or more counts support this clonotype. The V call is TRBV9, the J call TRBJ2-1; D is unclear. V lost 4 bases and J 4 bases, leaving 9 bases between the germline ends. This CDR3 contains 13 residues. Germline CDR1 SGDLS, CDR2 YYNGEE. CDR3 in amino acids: CASSPIEYNEQFF. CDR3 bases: TGTGCCAGCAGCCCGATCGAATACAATGAGCAGTTCTTC.

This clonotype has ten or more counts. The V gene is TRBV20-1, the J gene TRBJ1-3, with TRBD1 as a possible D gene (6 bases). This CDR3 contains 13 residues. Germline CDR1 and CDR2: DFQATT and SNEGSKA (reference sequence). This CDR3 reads CSSMGGAGNTIYF. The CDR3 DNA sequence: TGCAGCTCGATGGGGGGCGCTGGAAACACCATATATTTT.

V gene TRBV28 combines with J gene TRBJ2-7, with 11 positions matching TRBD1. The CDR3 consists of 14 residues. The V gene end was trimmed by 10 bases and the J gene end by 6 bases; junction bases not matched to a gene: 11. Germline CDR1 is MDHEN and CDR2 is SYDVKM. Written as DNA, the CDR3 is TGTGCCACCAGGGGGGGACAGGGGGGGAGCGAGCAGTACGTC. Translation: CATRGGQGGSEQYV.

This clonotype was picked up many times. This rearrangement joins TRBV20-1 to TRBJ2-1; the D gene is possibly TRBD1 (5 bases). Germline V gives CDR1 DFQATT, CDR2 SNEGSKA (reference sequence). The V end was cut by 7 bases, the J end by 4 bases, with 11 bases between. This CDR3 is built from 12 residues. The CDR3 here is CSVKGSYNEQFF. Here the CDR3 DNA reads TGCAGTGTGAAGGGGTCATACAATGAGCAGTTCTTC.

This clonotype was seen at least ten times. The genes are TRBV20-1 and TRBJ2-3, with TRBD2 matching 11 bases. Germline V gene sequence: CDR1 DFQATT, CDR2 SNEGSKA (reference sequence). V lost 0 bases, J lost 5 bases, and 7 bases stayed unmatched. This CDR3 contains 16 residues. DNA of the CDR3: TGCAGTGCTAGAGATCTAGGACTAGCGGGCTTAGATACGCAGTATTTT. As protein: CSARDLGLAGLDTQYF.

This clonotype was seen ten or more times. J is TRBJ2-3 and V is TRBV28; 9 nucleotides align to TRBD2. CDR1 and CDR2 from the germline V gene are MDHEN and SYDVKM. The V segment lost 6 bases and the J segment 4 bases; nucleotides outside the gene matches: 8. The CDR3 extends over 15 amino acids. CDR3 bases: TGTGCCAGCAGCGCGGGGGGGGCCAGACCAGATACGCAGTATTTT. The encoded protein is CASSAGGARPDTQYF.

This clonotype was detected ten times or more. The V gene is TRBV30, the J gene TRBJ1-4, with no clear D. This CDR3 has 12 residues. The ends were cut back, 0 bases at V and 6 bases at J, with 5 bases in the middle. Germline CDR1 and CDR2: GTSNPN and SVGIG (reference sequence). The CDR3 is CAWSVQYEKLFF. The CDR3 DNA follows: TGTGCCTGGAGTGTACAGTATGAAAAACTGTTTTTT.

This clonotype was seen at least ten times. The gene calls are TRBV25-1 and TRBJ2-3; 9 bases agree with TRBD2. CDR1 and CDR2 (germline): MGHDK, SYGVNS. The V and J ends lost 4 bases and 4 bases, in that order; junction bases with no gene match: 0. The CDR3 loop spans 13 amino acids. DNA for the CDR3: TGTGCCAGCAGTGGGACTAGCGCAGATACGCAGTATTTT. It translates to CASSGTSADTQYF.

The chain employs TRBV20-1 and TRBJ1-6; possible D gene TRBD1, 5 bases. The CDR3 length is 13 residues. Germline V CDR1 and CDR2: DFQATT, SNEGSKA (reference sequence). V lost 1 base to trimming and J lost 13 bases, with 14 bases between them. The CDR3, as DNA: TGCAGTGCTAGAGGAGGGGTGTTGGTTCCCCTCCACTTT. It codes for CSARGGVLVPLHF.

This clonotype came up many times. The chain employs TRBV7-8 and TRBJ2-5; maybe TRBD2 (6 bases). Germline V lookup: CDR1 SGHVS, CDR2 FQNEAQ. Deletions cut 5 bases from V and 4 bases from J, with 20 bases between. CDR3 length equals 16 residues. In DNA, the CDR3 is TGTGCCAGCAGCCGGGTGGGCGGGGCGATCGTAGAGACCCAGTACTTC. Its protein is CASSRVGGAIVETQYF.

The DNA of the CDR3 is TGTGCCAGCAGCCCGGGCAACGGCTATGGCTACACCTTC. This sequence encodes CASSPGNGYGYTF. The chain links TRBV14 to TRBJ1-2; D unresolved. Per germline, CDR1 SGHDN and CDR2 FVKESK. The CDR3 totals 13 residues. Between the trimmed V and J ends, which lost 4 bases and 4 bases, there was a span of 10 bases. Based on the CDR3 plus reference TRBV14 and TRBJ1-2, the full variable domain is EAGVTQFPSHSVIEKGQTVTLRCDPISGHDNLYWYRRVMGKEIKFLLHFVKESKQDESGMPNNRFLAERTGGTYSTLKVQPAELEDSGVYFCASSPGNGYGYTFGSGTRLTVV.

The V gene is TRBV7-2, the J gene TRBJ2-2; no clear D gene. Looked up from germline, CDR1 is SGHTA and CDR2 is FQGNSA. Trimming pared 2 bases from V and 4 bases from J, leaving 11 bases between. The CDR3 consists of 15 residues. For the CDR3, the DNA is TGTGCCAGCAGCTTAAACCCCCCGAGCACCGGGGAGCTGTTTTTT. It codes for CASSLNPPSTGELFF. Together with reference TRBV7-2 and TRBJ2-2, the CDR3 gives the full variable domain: GAGVSQSPSNKVTEKGKDVELRCDPISGHTALYWYRQSLGQGLEFLIYFQGNSAPDKSGLPSDRFSAERTGGSVSTLTIQRTQQEDSAVYLCASSLNPPSTGELFFGEGSRLTVL.

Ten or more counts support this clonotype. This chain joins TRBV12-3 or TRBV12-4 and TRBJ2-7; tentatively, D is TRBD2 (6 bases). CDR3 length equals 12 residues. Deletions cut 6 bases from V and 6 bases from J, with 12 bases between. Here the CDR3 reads CASSGTGREQYV. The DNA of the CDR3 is TGTGCCAGCAGCGGGACTGGGCGCGAGCAGTACGTC.

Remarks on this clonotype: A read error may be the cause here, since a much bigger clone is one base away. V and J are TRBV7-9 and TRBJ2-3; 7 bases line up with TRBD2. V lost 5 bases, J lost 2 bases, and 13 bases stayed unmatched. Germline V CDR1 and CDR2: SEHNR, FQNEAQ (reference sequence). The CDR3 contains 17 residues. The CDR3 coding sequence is TGTGCCAGCAGCGCCAAACCTATCGGGGGGTACACAGATACGCAGTATTTT. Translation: CASSAKPIGGYTDTQYF.

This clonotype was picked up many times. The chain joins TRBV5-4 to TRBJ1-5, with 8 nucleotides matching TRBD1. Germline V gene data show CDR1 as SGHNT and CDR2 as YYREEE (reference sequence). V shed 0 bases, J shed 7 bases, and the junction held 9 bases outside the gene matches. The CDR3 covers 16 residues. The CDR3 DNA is TGTGCCAGCAGCTTGGCCCCGGACAGGGACAGGCAGCCCCAGCATTTT. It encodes CASSLAPDRDRQPQHF.

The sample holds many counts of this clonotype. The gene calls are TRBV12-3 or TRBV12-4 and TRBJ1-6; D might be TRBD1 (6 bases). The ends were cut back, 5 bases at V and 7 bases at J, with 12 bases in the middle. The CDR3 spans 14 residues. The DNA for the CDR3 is TGTGCCAGCAGTCTCACAGGGAAAAATTCACCCCTCCACTTT. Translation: CASSLTGKNSPLHF.

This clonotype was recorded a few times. The CDR3 sequence is CASSQDWRPGLGNTIYF. Here the CDR3 DNA reads TGCGCCAGCAGCCAAGATTGGAGACCAGGGCTTGGAAACACCATATATTTT. The chain recombines TRBV4-3 with TRBJ1-3; D is perhaps TRBD1 (5 bases). The CDR3 is 17 amino acids. The germline gives CDR1 LGHNA, CDR2 YSLEER. V was clipped by 0 bases and J by 3 bases, with 15 bases between them.

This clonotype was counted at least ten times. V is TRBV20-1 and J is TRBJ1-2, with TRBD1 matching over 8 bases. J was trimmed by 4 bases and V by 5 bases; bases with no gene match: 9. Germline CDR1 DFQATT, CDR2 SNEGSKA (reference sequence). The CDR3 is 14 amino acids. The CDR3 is CSALDRVGGYGYTF. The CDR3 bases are TGCAGTGCTCTGGACAGGGTAGGAGGCTATGGCTACACCTTC.

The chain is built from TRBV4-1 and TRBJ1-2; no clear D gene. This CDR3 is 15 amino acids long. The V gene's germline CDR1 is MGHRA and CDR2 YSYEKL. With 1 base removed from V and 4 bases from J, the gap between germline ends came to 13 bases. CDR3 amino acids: CASSQAPGATYGYTF. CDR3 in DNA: TGCGCCAGCAGCCAAGCACCGGGAGCCACCTATGGCTACACCTTC.

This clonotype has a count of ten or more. The CDR3 is CASSLRERLADTQYF. The CDR3 nucleotides read TGTGCCAGCAGCCTCCGGGAGCGTTTGGCAGATACGCAGTATTTT. The J gene is TRBJ2-3, the V gene TRBV7-2, with D perhaps TRBD2 (6 bases). V was clipped by 5 bases and J by 4 bases, with 16 bases between them. The CDR3 length is 15 residues. Germline assignment: CDR1 SGHTA and CDR2 FQGNSA.

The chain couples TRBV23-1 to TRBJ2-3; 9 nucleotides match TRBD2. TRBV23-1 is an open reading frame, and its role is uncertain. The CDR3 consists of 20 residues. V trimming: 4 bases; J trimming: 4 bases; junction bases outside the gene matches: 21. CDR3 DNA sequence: TGCGCCAGCAGTCTCCCCCCCTCTAGCGGGGAGCTACCCGGCCCAGATACGCAGTATTTT. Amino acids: CASSLPPSSGELPGPDTQYF.

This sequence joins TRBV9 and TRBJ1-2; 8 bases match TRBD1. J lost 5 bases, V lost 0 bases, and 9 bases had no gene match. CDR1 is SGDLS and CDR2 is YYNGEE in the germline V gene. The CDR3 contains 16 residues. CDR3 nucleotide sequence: TGTGCCAGCAGCGTAGGACCGGGACAGGCGTCGTATGGCTACACCTTC. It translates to CASSVGPGQASYGYTF.